This T cell receptor (beta chain) was captured by sequencing in a study of blood T cell repertoires in COVID-19. Germline CDR1 and CDR2: SGHVS and FNYEAQ. The V gene end was trimmed by 4 bases and the J gene end by 2 bases; junction bases not matched to a gene: 4. The CDR3 runs to 14 residues. Repertoires were generated with immunoSEQ multiplex PCR, while TCRdb's copy carries only in-frame clones and drops some. This table has about 210,000 clones, roughly 81% appearing once. This sequence was found in a woman in her forties or fifties with active or convalescent COVID-19. The V call is TRBV7-6, the J call TRBJ2-5; 7 positions agree with TRBD2. Specimen: peripheral blood. CDR3 sequence: CASSYGTKQETQYF. CDR3 nucleotide sequence: TGTGCCAGCAGCTATGGGACTAAACAAGAGACCCAGTACTTC.